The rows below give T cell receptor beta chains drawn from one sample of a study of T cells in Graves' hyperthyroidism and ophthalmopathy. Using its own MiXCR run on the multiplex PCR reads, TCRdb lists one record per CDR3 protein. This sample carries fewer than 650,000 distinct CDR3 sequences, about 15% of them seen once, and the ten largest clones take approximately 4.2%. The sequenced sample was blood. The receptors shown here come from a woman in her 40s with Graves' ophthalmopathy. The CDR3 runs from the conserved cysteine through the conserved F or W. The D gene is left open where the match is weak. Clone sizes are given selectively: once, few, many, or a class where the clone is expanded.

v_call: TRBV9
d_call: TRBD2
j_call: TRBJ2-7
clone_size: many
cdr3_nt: TGTGCCAGCAGCGTAACCGATACTAGCGCCTACTCCTACGAGCAGTACTTC
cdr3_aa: CASSVTDTSAYSYEQYF

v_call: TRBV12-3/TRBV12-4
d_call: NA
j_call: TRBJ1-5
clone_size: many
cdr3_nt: TGTGCCAGCAGTTTAGGGGGTATAGGTATTCAGCCCCAGCATTTT
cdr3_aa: CASSLGGIGIQPQHF

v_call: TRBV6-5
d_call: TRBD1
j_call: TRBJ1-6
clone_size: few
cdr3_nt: TGTGCCAGCAGTTCCCTAAATTCCCCGGGACAGTTTAATTCACCCCTCCACTTT
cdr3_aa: CASSSLNSPGQFNSPLHF

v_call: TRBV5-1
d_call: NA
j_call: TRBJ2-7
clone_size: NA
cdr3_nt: TGCGCCAGCAGCCCGTTCGCGGGCGCCACCTACGAGCAGTACTTC
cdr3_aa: CASSPFAGATYEQYF

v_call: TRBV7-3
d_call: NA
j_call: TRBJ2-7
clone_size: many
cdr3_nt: TGTGCCAGCAGCCCCGGAGGGGGTTTCGAGCAGTACTTC
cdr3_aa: CASSPGGGFEQYF

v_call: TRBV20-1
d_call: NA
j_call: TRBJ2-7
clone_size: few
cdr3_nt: TGCAGTGCTAGAGATATAGTCCGGTCCGCCCACTACGAGCAGTACTTC
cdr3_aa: CSARDIVRSAHYEQYF

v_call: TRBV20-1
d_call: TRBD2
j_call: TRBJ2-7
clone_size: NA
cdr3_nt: TGCAGTGCTAGAGAGGCTAGCGGATCCTACGAGCAGTACTTC
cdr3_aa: CSAREASGSYEQYF

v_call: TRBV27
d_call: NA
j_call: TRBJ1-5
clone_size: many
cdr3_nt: TGTGCCAGCAGTTTAGGGGCAGGGGCTAATCAGCCCCAGCATTTT
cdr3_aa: CASSLGAGANQPQHF

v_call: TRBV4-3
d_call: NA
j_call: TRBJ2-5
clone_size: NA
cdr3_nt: TGCGCCAGCAGCCAAGATATTAAGCGGCGAGACAGGCAAGAGACCCAGTACTTC
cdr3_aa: CASSQDIKRRDRQETQYF

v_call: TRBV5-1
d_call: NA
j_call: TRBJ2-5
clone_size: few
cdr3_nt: TGCGCCAGCAGCTTCTCTAGATTATCGGACCAAGAGACCCAGTACTTC
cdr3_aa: CASSFSRLSDQETQYF

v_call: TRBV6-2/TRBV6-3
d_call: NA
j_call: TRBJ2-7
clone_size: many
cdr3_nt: TGTGCCAGCAGTTTCCCAAAGTTGTCTAAAGAGCAGTACTTC
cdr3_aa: CASSFPKLSKEQYF

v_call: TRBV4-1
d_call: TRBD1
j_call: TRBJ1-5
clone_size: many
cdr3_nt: TGCGCCAGCAGCCCTGACAGGGCAGGCAATCAGCCCCAGCATTTT
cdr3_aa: CASSPDRAGNQPQHF

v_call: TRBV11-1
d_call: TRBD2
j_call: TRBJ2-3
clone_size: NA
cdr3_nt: TGTGCCAGCAGCTTCCTGGGACTAGCGGGGGGATTCACAGATACGCAGTATTTT
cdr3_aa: CASSFLGLAGGFTDTQYF

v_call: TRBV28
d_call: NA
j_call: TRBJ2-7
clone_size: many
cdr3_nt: TGTGCCAGCAGTTCCAATTGGGGAGCCTACGAGCAGTACTTC
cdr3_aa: CASSSNWGAYEQYF

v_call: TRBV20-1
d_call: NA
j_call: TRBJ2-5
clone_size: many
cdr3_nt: TGCAGTGCTGATTGGGACACCAAAAACCAAGAGACCCAGTACTTC
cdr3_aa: CSADWDTKNQETQYF

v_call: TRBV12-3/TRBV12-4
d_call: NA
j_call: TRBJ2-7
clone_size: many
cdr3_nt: TGTGCCAGCAGGCTCGGGACGGAGTCCTACGAGCAGTACTTC
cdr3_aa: CASRLGTESYEQYF

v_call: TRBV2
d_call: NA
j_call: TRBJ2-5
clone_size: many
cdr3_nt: TGTGCCAGCGAAAAGGAATTAAGAGAGACCCAGTACTTC
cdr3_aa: CASEKELRETQYF

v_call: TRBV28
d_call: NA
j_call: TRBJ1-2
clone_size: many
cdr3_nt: TGTGCCAGCAGTTTATATCAGACACCAGCTAACTATGGCTACACCTTC
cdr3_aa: CASSLYQTPANYGYTF

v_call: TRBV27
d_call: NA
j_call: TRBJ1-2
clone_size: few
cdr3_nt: TGTGCCAGCACCGAAAAGGGACCCACGGGTGGCTACACCTTC
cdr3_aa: CASTEKGPTGGYTF

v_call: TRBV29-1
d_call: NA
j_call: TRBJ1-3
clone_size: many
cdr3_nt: TGCAGCGCGCAGGGGAAGGACACCATATATTTT
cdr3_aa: CSAQGKDTIYF

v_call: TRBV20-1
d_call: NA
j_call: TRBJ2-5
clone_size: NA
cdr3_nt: TGCAGTGCTAGAGAGGGTAGGGACCAAGAGACCCAGTACTTC
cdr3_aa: CSAREGRDQETQYF

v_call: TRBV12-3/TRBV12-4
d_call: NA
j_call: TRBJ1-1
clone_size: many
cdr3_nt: TGTGCCAGCAGCTCCCGCAGGGGAGACACTGAAGCTTTCTTT
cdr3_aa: CASSSRRGDTEAFF

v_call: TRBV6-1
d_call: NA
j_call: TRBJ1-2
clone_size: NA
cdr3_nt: TGTGCCAGCACCCCCAACCGGGGCCTTTACTATGGCTACACCTTC
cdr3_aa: CASTPNRGLYYGYTF

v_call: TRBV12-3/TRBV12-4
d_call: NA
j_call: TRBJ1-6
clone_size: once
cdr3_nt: TGTGCCAGCAGTTTAAACAGGTTAAGGGCACCCCTCCACTTT
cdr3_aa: CASSLNRLRAPLHF

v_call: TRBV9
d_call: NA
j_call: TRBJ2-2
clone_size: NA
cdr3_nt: TGTGCCAGCAGCGCCCTTCCTTGGGGGGCGGGAGCCCGTGTGAACACCGGGGAGCTGTTTTTT
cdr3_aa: CASSALPWGAGARVNTGELFF

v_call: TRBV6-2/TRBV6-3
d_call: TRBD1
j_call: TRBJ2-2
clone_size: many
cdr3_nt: TGTGCCAGCGGACAGGTCGGGGAGCTGTTTTTT
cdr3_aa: CASGQVGELFF

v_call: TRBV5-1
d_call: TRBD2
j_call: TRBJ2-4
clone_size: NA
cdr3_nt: TGCGCCAGCAGCAGTGATGGGACTAGCGGAAAGTACTTC
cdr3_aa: CASSSDGTSGKYF

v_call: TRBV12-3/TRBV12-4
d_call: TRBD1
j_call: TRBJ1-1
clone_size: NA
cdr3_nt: TGTGCCAGCAGTCTACACAGGGGAAACACTGAAGCTTTCTTT
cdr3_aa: CASSLHRGNTEAFF

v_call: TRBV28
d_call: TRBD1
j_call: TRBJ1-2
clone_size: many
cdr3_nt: TGTGCCAGCAGTTCCCCCGGACAGGGGGCGTCAGGCTACACCTTC
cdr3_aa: CASSSPGQGASGYTF

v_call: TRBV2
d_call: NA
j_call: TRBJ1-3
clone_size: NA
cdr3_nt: TGTGCCAGCAGTGAAAGGTCCCGCTCTGGAAGCACCATATATTTT
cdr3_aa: CASSERSRSGSTIYF

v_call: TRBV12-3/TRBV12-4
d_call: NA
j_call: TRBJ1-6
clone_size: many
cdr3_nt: TGTGCCAGCAGTTTAGTTTTGGGAGAGGGATCACCCCTCCACTTT
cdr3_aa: CASSLVLGEGSPLHF

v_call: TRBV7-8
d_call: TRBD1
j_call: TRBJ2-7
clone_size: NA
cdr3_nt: TGTGCCAGCAGCTTAGGGAGTGGGACAGAATCCTACGAGCAGTACTTC
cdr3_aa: CASSLGSGTESYEQYF

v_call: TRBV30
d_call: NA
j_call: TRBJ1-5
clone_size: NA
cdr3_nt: TGTGCCTGGAGTGTACCGGGGACGGCATATTCCCAGCATTTT
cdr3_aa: CAWSVPGTAYSQHF

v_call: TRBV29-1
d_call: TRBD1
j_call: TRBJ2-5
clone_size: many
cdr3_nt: TGCAGCGTTGGGAGGACAGGGGGAGTCCAAGAGACCCAGTACTTC
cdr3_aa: CSVGRTGGVQETQYF

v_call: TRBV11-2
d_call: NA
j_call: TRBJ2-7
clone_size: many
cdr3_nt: TGTGCCAGCAGCCCGACCTATTCCGAGCAGTACTTC
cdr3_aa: CASSPTYSEQYF

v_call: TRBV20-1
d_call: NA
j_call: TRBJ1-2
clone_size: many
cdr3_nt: TGCAGTGCTAGAGTTGGCATTTTGGTCTATGGCTACACCTTC
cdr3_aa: CSARVGILVYGYTF

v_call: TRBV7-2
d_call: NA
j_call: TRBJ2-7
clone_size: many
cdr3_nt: TGTGCCAGCAGCTTGGGGACTGCGCGAACCTACGAGCAGTACTTC
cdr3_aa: CASSLGTARTYEQYF